This record concerns one T cell receptor (beta chain) sequence. Germline CDR1 and CDR2: SGHVS and FQNEAQ. The CDR3 extends over 18 amino acids. Deletions cut 1 base from V and 0 bases from J, with 13 bases between. This sample was taken from a study of blood T cell repertoires in COVID-19. This table comes from immunoSEQ multiplex PCR, and its TCRdb copy is limited to in-frame clones, with some not included. The table shows around 280,000 clones, with approximately 83% occurring only once. V usage is TRBV7-8 and J usage is TRBJ2-6, with D maybe TRBD2 (7 bases). This receptor was obtained from a woman aged 25-40 years who had recovered from COVID-19. Source material: peripheral blood. This chain's CDR3 is CASSLVAGAFSGANVLTF. The DNA of the CDR3 is TGTGCCAGCAGCTTAGTGGCGGGGGCCTTCTCTGGGGCCAACGTCCTGACTTTC.